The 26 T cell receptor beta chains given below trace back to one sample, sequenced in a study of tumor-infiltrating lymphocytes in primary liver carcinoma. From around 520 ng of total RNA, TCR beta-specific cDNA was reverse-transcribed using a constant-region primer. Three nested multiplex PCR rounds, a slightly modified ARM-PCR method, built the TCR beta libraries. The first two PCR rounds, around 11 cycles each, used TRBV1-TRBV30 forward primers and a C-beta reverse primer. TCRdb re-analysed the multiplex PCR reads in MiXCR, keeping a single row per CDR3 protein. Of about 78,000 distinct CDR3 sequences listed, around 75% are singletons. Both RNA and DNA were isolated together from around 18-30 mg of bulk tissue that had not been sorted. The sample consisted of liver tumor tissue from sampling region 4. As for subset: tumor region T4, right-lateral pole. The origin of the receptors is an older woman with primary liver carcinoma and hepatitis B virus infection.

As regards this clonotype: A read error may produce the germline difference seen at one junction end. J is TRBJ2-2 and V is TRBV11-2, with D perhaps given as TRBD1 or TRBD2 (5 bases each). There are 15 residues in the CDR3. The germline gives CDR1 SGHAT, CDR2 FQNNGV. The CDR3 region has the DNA TGTGCCACCAGCCCTCCGCAGGGACCGATCGGGGAGCTGTTTTTT. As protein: CATSPPQGPIGELFF.

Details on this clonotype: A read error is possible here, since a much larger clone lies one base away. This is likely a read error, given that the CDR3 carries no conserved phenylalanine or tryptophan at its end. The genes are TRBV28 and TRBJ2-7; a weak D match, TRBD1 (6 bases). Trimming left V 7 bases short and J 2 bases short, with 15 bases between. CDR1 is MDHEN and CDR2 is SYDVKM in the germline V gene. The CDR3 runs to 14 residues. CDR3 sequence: CASTIDRSPYEQYL. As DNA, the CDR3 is TGTGCCAGCACTATCGACAGGTCGCCCTACGAGCAGTACTTG.

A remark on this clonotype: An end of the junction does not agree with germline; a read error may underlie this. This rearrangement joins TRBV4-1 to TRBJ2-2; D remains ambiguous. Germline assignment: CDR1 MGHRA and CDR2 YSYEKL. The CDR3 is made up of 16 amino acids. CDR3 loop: CANSQDQAANTGELFF. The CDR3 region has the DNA TGCGCCAACAGCCAAGATCAGGCGGCGAACACAGGGGAGCTGTTTTTT.

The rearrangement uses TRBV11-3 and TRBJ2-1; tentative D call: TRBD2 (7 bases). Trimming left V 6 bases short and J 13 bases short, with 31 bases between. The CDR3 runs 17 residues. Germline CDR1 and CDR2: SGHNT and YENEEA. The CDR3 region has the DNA TGTGCCAGCAGATCCCGGGGGGCGCGGACCATGGGCAGTGAACAGTTCTTC. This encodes CASRSRGARTMGSEQFF. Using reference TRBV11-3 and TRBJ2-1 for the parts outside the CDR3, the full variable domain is EAGVVQSPRYKIIEKKQPVAFWCNPISGHNTLYWYLQNLGQGPELLIRYENEEAVDDSQLPKDRFSAERLKGVDSTLKIQPAELGDSAVYLCASRSRGARTMGSEQFFGPGTRLTVL.

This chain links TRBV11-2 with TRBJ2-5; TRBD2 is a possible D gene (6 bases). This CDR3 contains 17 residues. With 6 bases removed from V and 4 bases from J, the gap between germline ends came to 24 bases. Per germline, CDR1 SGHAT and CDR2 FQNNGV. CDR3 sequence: CASSPPSGVLGRETQYF. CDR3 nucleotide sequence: TGTGCCAGCAGTCCACCCTCGGGGGTTCTGGGTAGAGAGACCCAGTACTTC.

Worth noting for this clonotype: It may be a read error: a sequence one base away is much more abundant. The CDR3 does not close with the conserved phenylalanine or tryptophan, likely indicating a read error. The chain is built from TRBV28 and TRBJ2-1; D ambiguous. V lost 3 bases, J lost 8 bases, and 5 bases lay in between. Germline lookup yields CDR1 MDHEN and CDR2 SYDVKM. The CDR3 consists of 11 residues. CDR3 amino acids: CASSFWDEQFY. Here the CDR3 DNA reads TGTGCCAGCAGTTTTTGGGATGAGCAGTTCTAC.

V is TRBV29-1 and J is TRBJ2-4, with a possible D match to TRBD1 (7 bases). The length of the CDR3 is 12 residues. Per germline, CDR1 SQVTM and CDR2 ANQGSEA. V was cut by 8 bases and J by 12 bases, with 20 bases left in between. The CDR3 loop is CSNGTARGTQYF. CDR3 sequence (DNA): TGCAGCAATGGGACAGCGCGGGGCACTCAGTACTTC.

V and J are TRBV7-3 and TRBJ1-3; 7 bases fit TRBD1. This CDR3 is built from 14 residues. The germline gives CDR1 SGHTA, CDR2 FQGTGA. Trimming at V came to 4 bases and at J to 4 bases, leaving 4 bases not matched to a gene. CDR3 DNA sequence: TGTGCCAGCAGCTCCCCGACAGGGGGAAACACCATATATTTT. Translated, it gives CASSSPTGGNTIYF. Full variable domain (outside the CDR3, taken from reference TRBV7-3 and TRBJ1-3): GAGVSQTPSNKVTEKGKYVELRCDPISGHTALYWYRQSLGQGPEFLIYFQGTGAADDSGLPNDRFFAVRPEGSVSTLKIQRTERGDSAVYLCASSSPTGGNTIYFGEGSWLTVV.

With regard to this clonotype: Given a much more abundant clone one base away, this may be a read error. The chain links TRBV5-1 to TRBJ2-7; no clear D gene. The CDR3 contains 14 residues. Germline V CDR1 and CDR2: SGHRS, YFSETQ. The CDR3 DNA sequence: TGCACCAGCAGCCCGGAAGGGCGGCCTGTGGAGCAGTACTTC. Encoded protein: CTSSPEGRPVEQYF.

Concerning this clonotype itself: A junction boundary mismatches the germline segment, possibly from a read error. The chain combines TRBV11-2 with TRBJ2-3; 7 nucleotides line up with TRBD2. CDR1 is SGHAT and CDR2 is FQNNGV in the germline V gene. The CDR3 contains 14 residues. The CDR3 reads CATSQGLSTDTQFF. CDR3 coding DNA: TGTGCCACCAGCCAGGGACTAAGCACAGATACGCAGTTTTTT.

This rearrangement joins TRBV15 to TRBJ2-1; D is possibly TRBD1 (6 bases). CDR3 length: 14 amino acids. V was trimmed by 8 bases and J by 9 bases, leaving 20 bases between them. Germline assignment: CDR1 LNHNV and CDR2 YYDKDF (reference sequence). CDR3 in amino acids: CATERWSGHSEQFF. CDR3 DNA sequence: TGTGCCACCGAGCGGTGGTCGGGACACAGTGAGCAGTTCTTC.

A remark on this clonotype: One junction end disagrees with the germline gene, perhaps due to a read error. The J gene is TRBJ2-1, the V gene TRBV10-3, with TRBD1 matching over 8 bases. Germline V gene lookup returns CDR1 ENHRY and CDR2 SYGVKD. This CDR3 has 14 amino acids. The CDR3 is CVISDRGSGNEQFF. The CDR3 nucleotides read TGTGTCATCAGCGACAGGGGTTCGGGCAATGAGCAGTTCTTC.

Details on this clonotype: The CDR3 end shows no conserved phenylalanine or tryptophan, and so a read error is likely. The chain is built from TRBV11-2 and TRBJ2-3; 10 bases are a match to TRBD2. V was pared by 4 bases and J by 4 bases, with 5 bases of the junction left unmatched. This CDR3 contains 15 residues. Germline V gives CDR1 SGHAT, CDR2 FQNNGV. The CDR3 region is CASSSGLADPDTQYL. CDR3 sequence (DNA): TGTGCCAGCAGCTCTGGACTAGCGGACCCAGATACGCAGTATCTT.

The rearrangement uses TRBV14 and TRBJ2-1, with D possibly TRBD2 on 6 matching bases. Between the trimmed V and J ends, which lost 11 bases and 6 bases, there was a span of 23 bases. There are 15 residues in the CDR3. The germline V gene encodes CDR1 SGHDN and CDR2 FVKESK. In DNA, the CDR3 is TGTGCCCGCAACCAGGCAATTAGCGGACTCAATGAGCAGTTCTTC. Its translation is CARNQAISGLNEQFF.

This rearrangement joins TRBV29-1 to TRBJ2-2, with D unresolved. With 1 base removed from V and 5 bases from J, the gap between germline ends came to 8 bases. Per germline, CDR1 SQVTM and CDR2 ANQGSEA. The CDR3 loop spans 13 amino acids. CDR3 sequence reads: CSVEGSRTGELFF. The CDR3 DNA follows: TGCAGCGTTGAAGGAAGCCGGACCGGGGAGCTGTTTTTT.

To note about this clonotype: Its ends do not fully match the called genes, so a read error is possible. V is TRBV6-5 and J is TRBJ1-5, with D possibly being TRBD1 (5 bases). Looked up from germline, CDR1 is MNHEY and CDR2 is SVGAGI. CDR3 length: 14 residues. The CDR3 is CASGYAGLGQSQHF. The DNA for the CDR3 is TGTGCCAGCGGTTACGCGGGGCTGGGTCAGTCCCAGCATTTT.

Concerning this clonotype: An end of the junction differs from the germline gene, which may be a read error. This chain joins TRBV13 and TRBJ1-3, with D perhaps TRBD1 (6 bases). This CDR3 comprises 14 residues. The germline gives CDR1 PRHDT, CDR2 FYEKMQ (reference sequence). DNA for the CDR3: TGTGTCAGCGGACACAGGGACTATGGAGACACCATATATTTT. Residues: CVSGHRDYGDTIYF.

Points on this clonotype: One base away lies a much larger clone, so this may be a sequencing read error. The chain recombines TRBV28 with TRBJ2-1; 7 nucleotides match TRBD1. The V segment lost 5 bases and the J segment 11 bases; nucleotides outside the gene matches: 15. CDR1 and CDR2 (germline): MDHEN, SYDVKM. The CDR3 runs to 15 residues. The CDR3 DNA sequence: TGTGCCAGCAGTCTCTGGTCCAGGGGGTCAATGCAGCAGTTCTTC. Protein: CASSLWSRGSMQQFF.

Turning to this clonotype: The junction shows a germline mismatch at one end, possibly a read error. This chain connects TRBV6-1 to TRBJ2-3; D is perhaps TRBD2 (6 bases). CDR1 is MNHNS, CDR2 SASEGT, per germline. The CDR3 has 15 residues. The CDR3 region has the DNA TGTGCCAGCAGTGGCAGGACTACTAGCACAGATATGCAGTATTTT. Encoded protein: CASSGRTTSTDMQYF.

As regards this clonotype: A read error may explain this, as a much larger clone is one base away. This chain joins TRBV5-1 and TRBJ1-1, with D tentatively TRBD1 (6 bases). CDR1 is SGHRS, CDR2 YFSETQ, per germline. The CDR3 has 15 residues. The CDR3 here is CTSSWRGGSNTEAFF. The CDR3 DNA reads TGCACCAGCAGCTGGAGGGGGGGTTCGAACACTGAAGCTTTCTTT.

The CDR3 is CASSLSSRLAPYF. The CDR3 bases are TGTGCCAGCAGTTTATCGTCCAGACTCGCCCCGTATTTT. V usage is TRBV12-3 or TRBV12-4 and J usage is TRBJ2-3; no firm D call. The CDR3 is 13 residues long. V lost 2 bases and J 14 bases, leaving 17 bases between the germline ends.

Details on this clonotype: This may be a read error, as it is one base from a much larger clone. The CDR3 is CASSLTGREYNEQFF. CDR3 coding DNA: TGTGCCAGCAGTCTGACCGGGAGAGAGTACAATGAGCAGTTCTTC. The chain combines TRBV28 with TRBJ2-1, with a tentative D call TRBD2 (6 bases). The CDR3 runs 15 residues. Between the trimmed V and J ends, which lost 5 bases and 4 bases, there was a span of 15 bases. Germline V lookup: CDR1 MDHEN, CDR2 SYDVKM.

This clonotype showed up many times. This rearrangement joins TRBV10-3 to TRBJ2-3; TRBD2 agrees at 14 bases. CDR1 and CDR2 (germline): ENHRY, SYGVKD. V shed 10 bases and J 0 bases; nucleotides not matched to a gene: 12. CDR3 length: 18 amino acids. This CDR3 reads CAKTGTSGSGISTDTQYF. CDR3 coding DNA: TGTGCCAAGACCGGGACTAGCGGGAGCGGTATTAGCACAGATACGCAGTATTTT.

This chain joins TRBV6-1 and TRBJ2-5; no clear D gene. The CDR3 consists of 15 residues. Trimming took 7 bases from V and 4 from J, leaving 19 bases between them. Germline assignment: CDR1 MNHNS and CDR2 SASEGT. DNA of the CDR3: TGTGCCAGCAAGGCCAGGAATCTTAACCTAGAGACCCAGTACTTC. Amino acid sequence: CASKARNLNLETQYF.

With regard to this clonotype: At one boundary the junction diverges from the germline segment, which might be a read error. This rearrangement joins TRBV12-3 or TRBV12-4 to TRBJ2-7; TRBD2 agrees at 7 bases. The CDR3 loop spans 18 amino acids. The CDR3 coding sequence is TGTGCCGGCAGTTTCGGAAGAACTAGCGTGAGGGTTTCATACGAGCAGTACTTC. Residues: CAGSFGRTSVRVSYEQYF.

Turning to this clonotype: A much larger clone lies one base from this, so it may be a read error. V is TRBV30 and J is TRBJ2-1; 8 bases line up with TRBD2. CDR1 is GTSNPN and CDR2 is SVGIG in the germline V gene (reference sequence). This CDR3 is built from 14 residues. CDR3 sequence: CAWTLGLAANEEFF. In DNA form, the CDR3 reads TGTGCCTGGACCCTAGGACTAGCCGCCAATGAGGAGTTCTTC.